This T cell receptor beta chain emerged from a study of OX40 agonist ivuxolimab in advanced cancers. Concerning the study at large: Ivuxolimab was a fully human IgG2 agonistic monoclonal antibody targeting the costimulatory receptor OX40 (CD134). Intravenous ivuxolimab was administered to patients every 2 weeks at six dose levels: 0.01, 0.1, 0.3, 1.5, 3 and 10 mg/kg. Of the roughly 52 dose-escalation patients, hepatocellular carcinoma was present in roughly 19, melanoma in about 15, renal cell carcinoma in 9 and head and neck cancer in 9. In the dose-escalation cohort, 70% to 85% of patients were male, and the mean age was approximately 64 years, with a range of about 23 to 85. Prior anti-PD-1, anti-PD-L1 or anti-CTLA-4 therapy was permitted, and 40% of dose-escalation patients had received checkpoint inhibitors. Three dose-escalation patients achieved partial responses, one with hepatocellular carcinoma and two with cutaneous melanoma. The purpose of peripheral TCRbeta sequencing was to test whether ivuxolimab changed TCR sequence diversity and led to clonal T-cell expansion. The monotherapy dose-escalation portion (N of about 57 patients) of the phase I ivuxolimab trial is reported in the paper.

Reading from cysteine to phenylalanine, the CDR3 counts 15 amino acids. The CDR3 DNA has 45 bases and is translated from base 1. After removal of 0 bases from V and 6 bases from J, the junction retains 8 bases not matched to a gene. CDR1 and CDR2, looked up from the germline V gene, are SGHRS and YFSETQ. To sequence the TCRbeta CDR3 region, genomic DNA was isolated from the sorted cells. The immunoSEQ Assay was used for sequencing of TCRbeta CDR3 regions. In its TCRdb copy, this immuneACCESS table keeps in-frame sequences only and misses some clones. Where compared with another copy, unresolved V genes explain less than half of these, and the others have no known cause. Here the sample has about 80,000 clones; approximately 89% occur a single time. The ten largest clonotypes hold roughly 0.18% of the sample. Broad study findings and their caveats: The antigen specificity of the clonally expanded peripheral T cells was not determined. On average, CD8+ T cells showed more expanded clones than CD4+ T cells after ivuxolimab. Low levels of normalized T-cell clonal expansion were also seen in some patients who did not respond. In partial responders in the 0.1-3.0 mg/kg groups, normalized peripheral clonal expansion was found to be among the lowest, especially among CD8+ T cells. At doses of 0.1 to 3.0 mg/kg, clonal expansion of both CD4+ and CD8+ T cells in blood was seen between baseline and week 6.

Note on this clone: Its binding antigen is unknown. Per-base quality was not reported, and no clone a single base away is much larger than it.

Patients with a history of autoimmune disease or receiving systemic immunosuppression were excluded from the trial. In every dose cohort, peripheral blood was drawn for TCR sequencing at baseline, cycle 4 day 1, and cycle 7 day 1. Samples came from an open-label, multicenter, first-in-human phase I dose-escalation trial of ivuxolimab. Adults with locally advanced or metastatic head and neck squamous cell, hepatocellular, melanoma or renal cell carcinoma were enrolled in the trial. Before TCR sequencing, CD4+ T cells and CD8+ T cells were sorted from peripheral blood as separate populations. Recombination joined TRBV5-1 with TRBJ2-7; 8 central bases correspond to TRBD2. The TCR was taken from an adult with an advanced solid tumor such as melanoma, head and neck, liver or kidney cancer. The starting material was CD4+ or CD8+ T cells sorted from blood, obtained in a trial of the OX40 agonist ivuxolimab. The DNA sequence reads TGCGCCAGCAGCTTGGGCGGGGGGCGCAGAGGCGAGCAGTACTTC. This codes for CASSLGGGRRGEQYF.